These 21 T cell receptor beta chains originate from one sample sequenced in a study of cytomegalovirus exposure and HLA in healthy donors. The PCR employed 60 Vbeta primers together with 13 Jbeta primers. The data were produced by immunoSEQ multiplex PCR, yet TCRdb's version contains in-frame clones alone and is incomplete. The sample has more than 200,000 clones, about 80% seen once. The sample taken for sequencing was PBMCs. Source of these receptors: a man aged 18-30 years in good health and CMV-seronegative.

As DNA, the CDR3 is TGTGCCAGAGGCCCGCGGGAGGGCCACGAGCAGTACTTC. The encoded protein is CARGPREGHEQYF. The chain recombines TRBV19 with TRBJ2-7; 9 bases are shared with TRBD2. The length of the CDR3 is 13 residues. Germline CDR1 LNHDA, CDR2 SQIVND (reference sequence). V dropped 9 bases and J dropped 5; count of bases not matched to a gene: 8.

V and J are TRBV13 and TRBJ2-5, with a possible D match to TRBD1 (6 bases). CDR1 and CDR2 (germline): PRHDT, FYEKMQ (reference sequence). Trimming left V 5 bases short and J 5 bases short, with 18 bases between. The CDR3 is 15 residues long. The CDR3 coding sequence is TGTGCCAGCAGCCGTCGGGCAGGGGATTCGGAGACCCAGTACTTC. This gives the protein CASSRRAGDSETQYF.

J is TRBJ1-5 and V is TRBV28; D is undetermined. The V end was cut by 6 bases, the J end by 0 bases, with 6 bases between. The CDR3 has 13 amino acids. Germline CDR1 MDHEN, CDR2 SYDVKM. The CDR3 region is CASSSLSNQPQHF. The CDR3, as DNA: TGTGCCAGCAGCTCACTTAGCAATCAGCCCCAGCATTTT.

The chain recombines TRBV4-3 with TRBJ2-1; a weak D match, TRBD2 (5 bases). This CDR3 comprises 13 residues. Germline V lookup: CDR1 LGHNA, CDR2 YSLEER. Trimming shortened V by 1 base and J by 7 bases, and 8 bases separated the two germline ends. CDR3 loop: CASSQVEGNEQFF. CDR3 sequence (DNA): TGCGCCAGCAGCCAAGTTGAGGGAAATGAGCAGTTCTTC.

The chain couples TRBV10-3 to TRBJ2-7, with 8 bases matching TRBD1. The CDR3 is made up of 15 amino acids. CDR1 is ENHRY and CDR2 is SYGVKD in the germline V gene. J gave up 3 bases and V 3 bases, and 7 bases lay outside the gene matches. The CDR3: CAISDEGQGSYEQYF. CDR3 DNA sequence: TGTGCCATCAGTGACGAAGGACAGGGAAGCTACGAGCAGTACTTC.

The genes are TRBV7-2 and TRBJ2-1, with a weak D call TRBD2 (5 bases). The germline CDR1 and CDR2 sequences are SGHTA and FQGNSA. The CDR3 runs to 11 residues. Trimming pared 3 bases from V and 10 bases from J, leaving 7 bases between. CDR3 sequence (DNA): TGTGCCAGCAGCTTTAGGGAGGAGCAGTTCTTC. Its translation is CASSFREEQFF.

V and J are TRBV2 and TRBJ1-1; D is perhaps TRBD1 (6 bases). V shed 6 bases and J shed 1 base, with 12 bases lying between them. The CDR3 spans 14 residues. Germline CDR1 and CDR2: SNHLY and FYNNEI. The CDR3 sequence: CASSGQSWNTEAFF. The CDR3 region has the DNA TGTGCCAGCAGCGGACAGAGTTGGAACACTGAAGCTTTCTTT.

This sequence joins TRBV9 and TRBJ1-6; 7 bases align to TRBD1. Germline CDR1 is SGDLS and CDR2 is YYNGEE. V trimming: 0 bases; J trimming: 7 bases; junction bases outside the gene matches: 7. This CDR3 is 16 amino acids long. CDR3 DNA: TGTGCCAGCAGCGTAGAAGGGACAGAGCTGAATTCACCCCTCCACTTT. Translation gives CASSVEGTELNSPLHF.

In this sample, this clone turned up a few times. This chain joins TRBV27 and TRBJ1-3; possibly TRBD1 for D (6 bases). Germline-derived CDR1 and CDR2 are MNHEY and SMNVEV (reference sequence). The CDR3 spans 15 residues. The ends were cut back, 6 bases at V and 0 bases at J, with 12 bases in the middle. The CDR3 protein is CASSLDRNSGNTIYF. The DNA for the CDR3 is TGTGCCAGCAGCCTAGACAGGAACTCTGGAAACACCATATATTTT.

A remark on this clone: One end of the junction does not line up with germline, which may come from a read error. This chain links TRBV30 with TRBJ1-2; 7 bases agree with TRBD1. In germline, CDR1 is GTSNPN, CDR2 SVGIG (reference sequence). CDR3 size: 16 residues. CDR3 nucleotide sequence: TGTGCCTGGAGTGTCACAAGGACAGGTGGTTCCTATGACTACACCTTC. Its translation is CAWSVTRTGGSYDYTF.

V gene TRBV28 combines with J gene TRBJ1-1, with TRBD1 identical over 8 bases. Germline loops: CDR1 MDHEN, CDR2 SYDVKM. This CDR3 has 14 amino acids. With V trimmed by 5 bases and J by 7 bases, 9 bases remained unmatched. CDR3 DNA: TGTGCCAGCAGTCCCCGGACAGGGCCAGGTGAAGCTTTCTTT. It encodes CASSPRTGPGEAFF.

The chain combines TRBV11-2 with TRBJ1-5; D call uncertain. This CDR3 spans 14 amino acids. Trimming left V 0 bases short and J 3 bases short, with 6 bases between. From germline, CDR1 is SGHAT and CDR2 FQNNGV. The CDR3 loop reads CASSLDQFNQPQHF. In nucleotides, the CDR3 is TGTGCCAGCAGCTTAGATCAATTCAATCAGCCCCAGCATTTT.

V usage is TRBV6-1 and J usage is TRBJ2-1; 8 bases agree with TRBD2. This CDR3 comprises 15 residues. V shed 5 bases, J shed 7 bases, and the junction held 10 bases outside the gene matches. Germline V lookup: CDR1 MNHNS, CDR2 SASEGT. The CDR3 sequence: CASSLQAGAKNEQFF. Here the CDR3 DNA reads TGTGCCAGCAGTCTTCAAGCGGGAGCGAAGAATGAGCAGTTCTTC.

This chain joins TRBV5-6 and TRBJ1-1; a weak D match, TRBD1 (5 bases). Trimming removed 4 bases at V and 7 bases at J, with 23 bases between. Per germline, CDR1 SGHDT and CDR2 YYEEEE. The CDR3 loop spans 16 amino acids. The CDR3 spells CASSPRAGGSRVEAFF. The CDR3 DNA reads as TGTGCCAGCAGCCCCCGAGCGGGGGGAAGCAGGGTTGAAGCTTTCTTT.

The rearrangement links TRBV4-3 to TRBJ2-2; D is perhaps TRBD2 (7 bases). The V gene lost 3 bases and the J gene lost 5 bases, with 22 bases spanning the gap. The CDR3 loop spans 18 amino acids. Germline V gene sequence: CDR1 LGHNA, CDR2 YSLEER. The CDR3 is CASSQGGQGPFWTGELFF. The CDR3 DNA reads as TGCGCCAGCAGCCAGGGAGGGCAGGGGCCCTTTTGGACCGGGGAGCTGTTTTTT.

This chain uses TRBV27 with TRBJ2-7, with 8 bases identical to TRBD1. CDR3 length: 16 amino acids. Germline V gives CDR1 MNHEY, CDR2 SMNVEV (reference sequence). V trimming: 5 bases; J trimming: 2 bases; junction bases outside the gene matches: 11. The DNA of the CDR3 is TGTGCCAGCAGTCCACTATCGACAGGGGCCCCCTACGAGCAGTACTTC. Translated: CASSPLSTGAPYEQYF.

The CDR3 sequence: CASSRVPYYEQYF. CDR3 coding DNA: TGTGCCAGCAGCAGGGTTCCCTACTACGAGCAGTACTTC. J is TRBJ2-7 and V is TRBV28, with a weak D call TRBD1 (5 bases). This CDR3 is built from 13 residues. Per the germline V gene, CDR1 is MDHEN and CDR2 is SYDVKM. V was pared by 6 bases and J by 3 bases, with 12 bases between.

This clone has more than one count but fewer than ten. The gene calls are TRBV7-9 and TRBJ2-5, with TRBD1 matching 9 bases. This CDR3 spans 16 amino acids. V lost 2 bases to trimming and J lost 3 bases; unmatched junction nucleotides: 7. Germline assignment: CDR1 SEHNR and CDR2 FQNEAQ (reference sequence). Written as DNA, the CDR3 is TGTGCCAGCAGCTTATTGGGGACAGGGAAAGAAGAGACCCAGTACTTC. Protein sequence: CASSLLGTGKEETQYF.

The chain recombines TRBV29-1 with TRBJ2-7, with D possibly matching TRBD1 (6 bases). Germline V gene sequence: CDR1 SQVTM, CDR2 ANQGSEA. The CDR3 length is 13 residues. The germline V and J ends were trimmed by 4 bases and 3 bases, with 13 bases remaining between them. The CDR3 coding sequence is TGCAGCGTTGCCCGGACAGAAGACTACGAGCAGTACTTC. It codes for CSVARTEDYEQYF.

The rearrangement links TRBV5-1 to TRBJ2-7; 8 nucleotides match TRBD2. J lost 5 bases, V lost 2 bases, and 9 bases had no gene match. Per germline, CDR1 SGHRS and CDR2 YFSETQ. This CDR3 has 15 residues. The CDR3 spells CASSFTSGPSDEQYF. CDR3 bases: TGCGCCAGCAGCTTCACTAGCGGTCCTTCCGACGAGCAGTACTTC.

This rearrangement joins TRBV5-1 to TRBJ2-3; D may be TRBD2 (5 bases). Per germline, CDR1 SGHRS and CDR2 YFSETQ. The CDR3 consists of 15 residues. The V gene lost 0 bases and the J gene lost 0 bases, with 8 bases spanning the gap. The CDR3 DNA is TGCGCCAGCAGCTTGGACGGCGGGAGCACAGATACGCAGTATTTT. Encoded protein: CASSLDGGSTDTQYF.